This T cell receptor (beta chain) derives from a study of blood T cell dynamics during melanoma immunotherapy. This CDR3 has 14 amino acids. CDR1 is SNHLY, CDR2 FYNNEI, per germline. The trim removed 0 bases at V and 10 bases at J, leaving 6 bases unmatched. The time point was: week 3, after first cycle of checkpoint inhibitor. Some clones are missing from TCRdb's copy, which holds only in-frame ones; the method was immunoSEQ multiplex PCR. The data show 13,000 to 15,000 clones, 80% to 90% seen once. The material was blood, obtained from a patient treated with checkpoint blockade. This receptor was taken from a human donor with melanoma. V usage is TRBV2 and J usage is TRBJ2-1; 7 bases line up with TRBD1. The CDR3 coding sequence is TGTGCCAGCAGTGAAGCAGCCAGGGGGTACGAGCAGTTCTTC. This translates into CASSEAARGYEQFF. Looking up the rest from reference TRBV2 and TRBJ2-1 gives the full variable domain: EPEVTQTPSHQVTQMGQEVILRCVPISNHLYFYWYRQILGQKVEFLVSFYNNEISEKSEIFDDQFSVERPDGSNFTLKIRSTKLEDSAMYFCASSEAARGYEQFFGPGTRLTVL.